These 8 T cell receptor beta chains share one sample of origin, sequenced in a study of T-cell reconstitution after alpha-beta-depleted transplantation in children. A TCRbeta library incorporating unique molecular identifiers was prepared. Via MiXCR, TCRdb re-called the PCR reads, giving one row per CDR3 protein. This table holds 300,000 to 400,000 distinct CDR3 sequences, roughly 14% found once. The material was PBMCs, obtained from the stem cell graft. The receptors come from a human donor who donated a stem cell graft to a child with Fanconi anemia.

This clonotype was counted at least ten times. The chain is built from TRBV11-2 and TRBJ2-1; D is undetermined. Trimming removed 2 bases from V and 12 bases from J, with 11 bases in between. From germline, CDR1 is SGHAT and CDR2 FQNNGV. This CDR3 comprises 12 residues. In nucleotides, the CDR3 is TGTGCCAGCAGCTTACGGGCCCCGGGGCAGTTCTTC. Translated: CASSLRAPGQFF.

This clonotype was detected many times. This chain connects TRBV19 to TRBJ2-2, with D possibly being TRBD1 (6 bases). The CDR3 runs 13 residues. The germline CDR1 and CDR2 sequences are LNHDA and SQIVND (reference sequence). V was clipped by 5 bases and J by 7 bases, with 11 bases between them. The CDR3 DNA sequence: TGTGCCAGTAGTCACAGGGATAACGGGGAGCTGTTTTTT. Amino acid sequence: CASSHRDNGELFF. Using reference TRBV19 and TRBJ2-2 for the parts outside the CDR3, the full variable domain is DGGITQSPKYLFRKEGQNVTLSCEQNLNHDAMYWYRQDPGQGLRLIYYSQIVNDFQKGDIAEGYSVSREKKESFPLTVTSAQKNPTAFYLCASSHRDNGELFFGEGSRLTVL.

Notes on this clonotype: A much larger clone sits a single nucleotide away, making a read error possible. A read error is likely, as this CDR3 ends without the conserved phenylalanine or tryptophan. The chain uses TRBV4-2 and TRBJ1-2; D unclear. Germline V gene lookup returns CDR1 LGHNA and CDR2 YNFKEQ. This CDR3 comprises 14 residues. Between the trimmed V and J ends, which lost 1 base and 0 bases, there was a span of 6 bases. This chain's CDR3 is CASSQGVTNYGYTY. The CDR3 nucleotides read TGTGCCAGCAGCCAAGGGGTAACTAACTATGGCTACACCTAC.

In this sample, this clonotype turned up a few times. The chain is built from TRBV30 and TRBJ2-1; 9 nucleotides align to TRBD2. The V and J ends lost 2 bases and 3 bases, in that order; junction bases with no gene match: 11. The CDR3 sequence is 17 residues long. The V gene's germline CDR1 is GTSNPN and CDR2 SVGIG (reference sequence). DNA for the CDR3: TGTGCCTGGAGTTCGCGGGTAGCGGGGGCCTACTACAATGAGCAGTTCTTC. Translating it yields CAWSSRVAGAYYNEQFF.

This chain joins TRBV5-1 and TRBJ1-1, with D perhaps TRBD1 (5 bases). This CDR3 is 13 amino acids long. Germline CDR1 and CDR2: SGHRS and YFSETQ. Trimming removed 1 base at V and 8 bases at J, with 12 bases between. The CDR3 region has the DNA TGCGCCAGCAGCTTGAGAGACGGGGCGGAAGCTTTCTTT. Translation: CASSLRDGAEAFF. The complete variable domain, with remaining parts taken from reference TRBV5-1 and TRBJ1-1, reads KAGVTQTPRYLIKTRGQQVTLSCSPISGHRSVSWYQQTPGQGLQFLFEYFSETQRNKGNFPGRFSGRQFSNSRSEMNVSTLELGDSALYLCASSLRDGAEAFFGQGTRLTVV.

This clonotype was detected a few times. The chain recombines TRBV7-9 with TRBJ2-7, with TRBD1 matching over 7 bases. The CDR3 is 22 residues long. CDR1 is SEHNR, CDR2 FQNEAQ, per germline (reference sequence). Trimming removed 4 bases from V and 4 bases from J; junction bases left unmatched: 31. CDR3 bases: TGTGCCAGCAGCTCGGGACAGCCTGTACCTAATTCCTACGAGTCCCATATATACGAGCAGTACTTC. Its translation is CASSSGQPVPNSYESHIYEQYF.

The rearrangement joins TRBV2 to TRBJ2-7; D is ambiguous. CDR3 length: 14 residues. Per germline, CDR1 SNHLY and CDR2 FYNNEI. The V end was cut by 5 bases, the J end by 5 bases, with 16 bases between. DNA of the CDR3: TGTGCCAGCAGTACCTGGACGGTATCGGACGAGCAGTACGTC. This gives the protein CASSTWTVSDEQYV.

This clonotype was observed a handful of times. V gene TRBV6-5 combines with J gene TRBJ1-4; D perhaps matches TRBD1 (5 bases). V shed 2 bases and J shed 12 bases, with 19 bases lying between them. This CDR3 has 15 amino acids. CDR1 MNHEY and CDR2 SVGAGI come from the germline V gene. The CDR3 nucleotides are TGTGCCAGCAGTTACCGCCCCAGAGGGGCGGGAGAACTGTTTTTT. Its translation is CASSYRPRGAGELFF.